Below, one T cell receptor (beta chain) is given with its context. Its antigen is still unknown. No much larger clone exists at a distance of one base, and base qualities are not known. The data are from a study of naive CD8 T cells in extremely preterm neonates (dated by TCRdb to 2016 to 2017). Broadly, across the study: An age range of 25-50 years is given for the adult participants in the abstract, whereas a range of 20-50 years is given in the methods. TCRbeta CDR3 repertoires of sorted naive CD8+ T cells were compared across four age groups: extremely preterm neonates, term neonates, young children and adults. The full study reports these points: To track T cell development within individuals, the authors urged prospective longitudinal studies of preterm and term neonates. Compared with the older groups, preterm CDR3s were shorter and closer to germline, carrying fewer N additions and showing less junctional trimming. The proportion of shared CDR3 nucleotide sequences was higher in preterm neonates (approximately 2.5%) than in term neonates (approximately 0.4%), young children (about 0.03%) and adults (around 0.01%). Among the limitations the authors pointed out were a small sample size and productive template counts that varied across preterm samples. Preterm neonates had significantly lower iChao1 richness than all other age groups (p < 0.05) and an even clone distribution, indicating a less rich repertoire.

Peripheral blood was donated by five healthy children aged roughly 16-56 months undergoing elective routine surgery and by five healthy nonsmoking adults. Healthy nonsmokers aged about 20-50 years, with a median age of 39 years, were used as adult controls. A FACSAria III cell sorter was used to sort live, Annexin V-negative naive CD8+ T cells (CD3+CD8+CD45RA+CCR7+). Each sample yielded roughly 19,000 to 100,000 sorted naive CD8+ T cells. Ficoll-Paque density gradient centrifugation was used to isolate mononuclear cells from diluted blood. Mononuclear cells were cryopreserved in roughly 10% DMSO with about 90% FBS and stored long term at -150°C before sorting. Thawed cells were stained with Annexin V and antibodies against CD3, CD8, CCR7 and CD45RA. The DNeasy Blood and Tissue Kit was used to extract genomic DNA from snap-frozen pellets of sorted cells. TCRbeta CDR3 regions were amplified from genomic DNA by a two-step, bias-controlled multiplex PCR. Primers specific for every TRBV and TRBJ gene segment were used in the multiplex PCR. The immunoSEQ Assay was used to generate the TCRbeta repertoire data. The study's own analysis went as follows. To merge closely related sequences, reads went through filtering and clustering using a relative-frequency ratio and a modified nearest-neighbor algorithm. IMGT annotation was the basis for assigning V, D and J genes to CDR3 sequences. Template counts were corrected for PCR amplification bias by normalization and were quantified against synthetic TCR CDR3 analog sequences. Only unique productive sequences, defined as in-frame CDR3 sequences lacking stop codons, were included in the analyses. Clonality, defined as 1 minus Pielou's evenness, and iChao1 richness were computed with the immunoSEQ Analyzer software. Statistical testing was performed in JMP, using Student's t-test or a non-parametric test depending on Shapiro-Wilk normality results. The immuneACCESS repertoire file appears here via TCRdb, limited to in-frame rearrangements. These files lack a portion of the clones; in checked studies, under half of the deficit traces to unresolved V genes, and the cause of the others is not known. The DNA was the basis for D and trimming; V, J and clone size are from that table. The sample includes around 5,900 clones, with approximately 97% observed a single time. The ten largest clonotypes hold around 0.71% of the sample.

Sequenced material: naive CD8+ T cells from blood. This clonotype was obtained from a human donor in good health.

The nucleotides are TGTGCCAGCAGTTTAACGGGATCTGGAAACACCATATATTTT. Its translation is CASSLTGSGNTIYF. This chain joins TRBV28 to TRBJ1-3; confidence is insufficient to name the D gene. From the cysteine through the phenylalanine, the CDR3 covers 14 amino acids. Only the CDR3 DNA stays, 42 bases, in frame from base 1. V is cut by 2 bases and J by 1 base, and the space between the germline ends is 6 bases. From the germline V gene, CDR1 is MDHEN and CDR2 is SYDVKM.